This TCR beta chain was identified in a study of blood T cell repertoires in COVID-19. Per the original data handling: Reference gene primer amplification yielded estimated nucleated cell counts. Clones were read by immunoSEQ multiplex PCR, and TCRdb kept only the in-frame ones, dropping some. The V and J calls and clone size come from that table; D and trimming were worked out from the DNA. This table has under 200,000 clones, roughly 80% appearing once. The CDR3 sequence is 14 residues long. Germline CDR1 reads LNHDA; CDR2 reads SQIVND (reference sequence). V dropped 6 bases and J dropped 5 bases, with 14 bases sitting between them.

The sample consisted of peripheral blood. The genes are TRBV19 and TRBJ2-1, with D perhaps TRBD1 (5 bases). The TCR originated in a man between 18 and 35 years old with active or convalescent COVID-19. Here the CDR3 reads CASSRQWTNNEQFF. The CDR3 DNA is TGTGCCAGTAGCCGACAGTGGACCAACAATGAGCAGTTCTTC.